One and the same sample provided the 15 T cell receptor beta chains below, sequenced in a study of T cell responses to AZD1222 COVID-19 vaccine (dated by TCRdb to about 2021). The time point label on this specimen signifies: about 28 days (+/-7) after the second vaccine dose. The protocol used for the library was the immunoSEQ multiplex PCR assay. Entries here come from immuneACCESS through TCRdb and include only in-frame sequences with V and J called. Some clones fail to appear in such tables; in the studies checked, an unresolved V gene covers under half of the shortfall, and the cause of the remainder is unknown. The sample table holds about 140,000 clones, of which around 84% were seen once. The ten largest account for about 4.8% of the sample. Sequenced material: peripheral blood, taken 28 days after the second AZD1222 dose. These receptors came from an adult who received the AZD1222 COVID-19 vaccine.

The chain carries TRBV7-9 and TRBJ1-3; tentative D call: TRBD1 (6 bases). The germline gives CDR1 SEHNR, CDR2 FQNEAQ (reference sequence). V gave up 1 base and J gave up 4 bases, with 11 bases separating them. The CDR3 is 15 amino acids. For the CDR3, the DNA is TGTGCCAGCAGCTTAGACCAGGGGAGAGGAAACACCATATATTTT. It encodes CASSLDQGRGNTIYF. The complete variable domain, with remaining parts taken from reference TRBV7-9 and TRBJ1-3, reads DTGVSQNPRHKITKRGQNVTFRCDPISEHNRLYWYRQTLGQGPEFLTYFQNEAQLEKSRLLSDRFSAERPKGSFSTLEIQRTEQGDSAMYLCASSLDQGRGNTIYFGEGSWLTVV.

The chain uses TRBV7-6 and TRBJ2-7; 10 nucleotides match TRBD2. Germline V gene lookup returns CDR1 SGHVS and CDR2 FNYEAQ. The CDR3 is 15 residues long. V trimming: 5 bases; J trimming: 2 bases; junction bases outside the gene matches: 6. CDR3 protein: CASSAGLAATYEQYF. CDR3 coding DNA: TGTGCCAGCAGCGCAGGACTAGCGGCGACCTACGAGCAGTACTTC. Based on the CDR3 plus reference TRBV7-6 and TRBJ2-7, the full variable domain is GAGVSQSPRYKVTKRGQDVALRCDPISGHVSLYWYRQALGQGPEFLTYFNYEAQQDKSGLPNDRFSAERPEGSISTLTIQRTEQRDSAMYRCASSAGLAATYEQYFGPGTRLTVT.

The J gene is TRBJ2-7, the V gene TRBV12-3 or TRBV12-4; D possibly corresponds to TRBD1 (6 bases). Trimming took off 3 bases at V and 2 bases at J, with 8 bases between the two ends. This CDR3 has 13 amino acids. In nucleotides, the CDR3 is TGTGCCAGCAGTTTTTCAGGGGCCTACGAGCAGTACTTC. Its translation: CASSFSGAYEQYF.

The J gene is TRBJ1-1, the V gene TRBV25-1; D ambiguous. Germline CDR1 MGHDK, CDR2 SYGVNS. This CDR3 has 13 amino acids. The V gene lost 10 bases and the J gene lost 3 bases, with 15 bases spanning the gap. CDR3: CATVPGRDTEAFF. The CDR3 coding sequence is TGTGCCACTGTTCCCGGGCGCGACACTGAAGCTTTCTTT.

The CDR3 sequence: CASRPGPIGYTF. The CDR3, as DNA: TGTGCCAGCAGACCGGGTCCTATAGGCTACACCTTC. The chain links TRBV7-2 to TRBJ1-2; no reliable D call. The CDR3 contains 12 residues. Germline V gene sequence: CDR1 SGHTA, CDR2 FQGNSA. With 6 bases removed from V and 8 bases from J, the gap between germline ends came to 13 bases.

The rearrangement links TRBV19 to TRBJ2-7; D is unresolved. V lost 3 bases to trimming and J lost 2 bases, with 8 bases between them. The CDR3 is 13 residues long. Germline V CDR1 and CDR2: LNHDA, SQIVND (reference sequence). DNA for the CDR3: TGTGCCAGTAGTATTTACAATCCCTACGAGCAGTACTTC. Translated: CASSIYNPYEQYF. Based on the CDR3 plus reference TRBV19 and TRBJ2-7, the full variable domain is DGGITQSPKYLFRKEGQNVTLSCEQNLNHDAMYWYRQDPGQGLRLIYYSQIVNDFQKGDIAEGYSVSREKKESFPLTVTSAQKNPTAFYLCASSIYNPYEQYFGPGTRLTVT.

The chain carries TRBV5-6 and TRBJ1-1; D is uncertain. Germline V gene sequence: CDR1 SGHDT, CDR2 YYEEEE. This CDR3 region has 14 residues. V was clipped by 7 bases and J by 1 base, with 14 bases between them. In DNA form, the CDR3 reads TGTGCCAGCTCGTTGGGAGACGGGAACACTGAAGCTTTCTTT. Translating it yields CASSLGDGNTEAFF. The full variable domain, completed using reference TRBV5-6 and TRBJ1-1, is DAGVTQSPTHLIKTRGQQVTLRCSPKSGHDTVSWYQQALGQGPQFIFQYYEEEERQRGNFPDRFSGHQFPNYSSELNVNALLLGDSALYLCASSLGDGNTEAFFGQGTRLTVV.

Concerning this clone: Other DNA sequences in the same sample also yield this CDR3. This chain joins TRBV18 and TRBJ2-1; D ambiguous. CDR1 KGHSH and CDR2 LQKENI come from the germline V gene. V was shortened by 3 bases and J by 3 bases, with 3 bases between the two germline ends. This CDR3 is built from 12 residues. Here the CDR3 reads CASSPDYNEQFF. Here the CDR3 DNA reads TGTGCCAGCTCACCCGACTACAATGAGCAGTTCTTC.

This chain joins TRBV5-1 and TRBJ2-5; D remains ambiguous. The V end lost 1 base, the J end lost 1 base, and 11 bases lay between the germline ends. The CDR3 is 15 residues long. Germline loops: CDR1 SGHRS, CDR2 YFSETQ. CDR3: CASSLSREIQETQYF. CDR3 bases: TGCGCCAGCAGCTTGAGTAGGGAAATCCAAGAGACCCAGTACTTC.

The chain is built from TRBV5-1 and TRBJ2-3; 7 bases agree with TRBD2. The V segment lost 0 bases and the J segment 9 bases; nucleotides outside the gene matches: 10. There are 15 residues in the CDR3. CDR1 and CDR2 from the germline V gene are SGHRS and YFSETQ. The CDR3 DNA is TGCGCCAGCAGCTTGGTTGTCCAAAGCGGGGACACGCAGTATTTT. Encoded protein: CASSLVVQSGDTQYF.

V and J are TRBV5-6 and TRBJ1-5; D might be TRBD1 (5 bases). Germline-derived CDR1 and CDR2 are SGHDT and YYEEEE. V gave up 0 bases and J gave up 1 base, with 11 bases separating them. The CDR3 has 16 residues. The CDR3 bases are TGTGCCAGCAGCTTGGTTCGGGGCGCGAGCAATCAGCCCCAGCATTTT. It yields the protein CASSLVRGASNQPQHF. Full variable domain (remainder filled in from reference TRBV5-6 and TRBJ1-5): DAGVTQSPTHLIKTRGQQVTLRCSPKSGHDTVSWYQQALGQGPQFIFQYYEEEERQRGNFPDRFSGHQFPNYSSELNVNALLLGDSALYLCASSLVRGASNQPQHFGDGTRLSIL.

This sequence joins TRBV28 and TRBJ1-5, with a possible D match to TRBD1 (6 bases). Looked up from germline, CDR1 is MDHEN and CDR2 is SYDVKM. CDR3 length: 16 amino acids. Trimming removed 5 bases at V and 2 bases at J, with 16 bases between. The CDR3 nucleotides are TGTGCCAGCAGTCCTCCAGGGGTATACGGCAATCAGCCCCAGCATTTT. Translating gives CASSPPGVYGNQPQHF.

This clone was detected once. V and J are TRBV6-6 and TRBJ1-1, with 8 bases that match TRBD1. The length of the CDR3 is 14 residues. The germline gives CDR1 MNHNY, CDR2 SVGAGI (reference sequence). J lost 4 bases, V lost 0 bases, and 1 base had no gene match. CDR3: CASSYSTGATEAFF. In DNA form, the CDR3 reads TGTGCCAGCAGTTACTCGACAGGGGCCACTGAAGCTTTCTTT.

CDR3: CAGSRTPRDRRNTEAFF. The DNA of the CDR3 is TGTGCCGGATCAAGGACCCCTCGGGACAGGCGAAACACTGAAGCTTTCTTT. The chain links TRBV28 to TRBJ1-1, with TRBD1 matching 8 bases. The ends lost 11 bases at V and 2 bases at J; junction bases unmatched: 19. The germline V gene has CDR1 MDHEN and CDR2 SYDVKM. This CDR3 contains 17 residues.

The chain recombines TRBV7-2 with TRBJ1-2; a weak D match, TRBD1 (6 bases). V was cut by 5 bases and J by 4 bases, with 11 bases left in between. Germline V gene sequence: CDR1 SGHTA, CDR2 FQGNSA. CDR3 length: 13 residues. The CDR3 nucleotides read TGTGCCAGCAGCCCCGCAGGGGCCTATGGCTACACCTTC. It encodes CASSPAGAYGYTF.